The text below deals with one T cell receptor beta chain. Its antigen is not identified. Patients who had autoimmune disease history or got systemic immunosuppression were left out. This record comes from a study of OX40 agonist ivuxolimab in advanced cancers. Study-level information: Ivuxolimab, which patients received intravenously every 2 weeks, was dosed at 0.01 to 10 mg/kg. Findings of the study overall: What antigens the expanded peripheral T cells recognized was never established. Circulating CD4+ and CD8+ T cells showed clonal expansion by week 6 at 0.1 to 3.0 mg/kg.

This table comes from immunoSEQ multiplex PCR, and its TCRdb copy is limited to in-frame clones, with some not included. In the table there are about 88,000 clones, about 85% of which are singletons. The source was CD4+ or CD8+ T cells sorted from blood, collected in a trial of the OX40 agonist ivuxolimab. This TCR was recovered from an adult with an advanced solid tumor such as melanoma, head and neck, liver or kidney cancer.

For the CDR3, the DNA is TGCGCCAGCAGGGGGCCCGGGACTACCTACAATGAGCAGTTCTTC. Its translation: CASRGPGTTYNEQFF. The chain carries TRBV4-1 and TRBJ2-1, with 7 bases aligning to TRBD2. The CDR3 extends over 15 amino acids. The germline CDR1 and CDR2 sequences are MGHRA and YSYEKL. J gave up 2 bases and V 6 bases, and 7 bases lay outside the gene matches.